This T cell receptor beta chain appears in the sequencing data of a study of blood T cell repertoires in COVID-19. Turning to the study itself: Some COVID-19 samples were acute and others convalescent; all came from the United States, Italy and Spain. T cells, B-cell-depleted T cells, or PBMCs provided the cDNA or gDNA that served as material.

In the source study's methods: Estimation of nucleated cell counts relied on the amplification of reference gene primers. Some clones are missing from TCRdb's copy, which holds only in-frame ones; the method was immunoSEQ multiplex PCR. V, J and clone size are those of that table, while D and trimming were read from the DNA. The top ten clones hold around 4.5% of a sample with 88,000 or so clones, roughly 80% of them seen once. Germline V gene data show CDR1 as PRHDT and CDR2 as FYEKMQ (reference sequence). There are 13 residues in the CDR3. V shed 4 bases, J shed 8 bases, and the junction held 4 bases outside the gene matches.

The clonotype originates from a man between 60 and 70 years old with acute or convalescent COVID-19. The V and J genes are TRBV13 and TRBJ2-1, with 8 bases fitting TRBD1. Sequenced: peripheral blood. The CDR3 is CASSWTGSDEQFF. The CDR3 nucleotides read TGTGCCAGCAGCTGGACAGGGAGCGATGAGCAGTTCTTC.